In its sample, the clone carrying this T cell receptor (beta chain) was seen a few times. The antigen is not known. Isolated RNA was reverse transcribed in full, so expressed TCRB transcripts were sequenced. Profiling relied on immunoSEQ multiplex PCR, and the TCRdb table lists in-frame clones only, not all of them. The table shows under 200,000 clones, with about 7.3% occurring only once. Purity exceeded 98% in all sorted populations. The data belong to a study of beta chain features in type 1 diabetes. From germline, CDR1 is SNHLY and CDR2 FYNNEI. V lost 6 bases and J 2 bases, leaving 13 bases between the germline ends. CDR3 size: 14 residues. Regarding the study as a whole: Naive, central memory and regulatory TCRB repertoires appeared more similar among patients than healthy donors. Possibly, sequencing cDNA over-represented cells that had high TCR expression levels. Any HLA effect on TCRB rearrangement was left unresolved by small sub-analyses.

The chain carries TRBV2 and TRBJ1-1; the D gene is possibly TRBD1 (6 bases). The sample was central memory CD4+ T cells from blood. The receptor was derived from a man aged 18-30 years in good health. The CDR3 region is CASRYREINTEAFF. In DNA form, the CDR3 reads TGTGCCAGCAGGTACAGGGAGATTAACACTGAAGCTTTCTTT.